This T cell receptor beta chain was documented in a study of T cell changes during pregnancy in multiple sclerosis. The table came from immunoSEQ multiplex PCR; TCRdb's copy has only in-frame clones and leaves some out. This sample carries around 100,000 clones, over 80% of them seen once, and the ten largest clones take 1.9%. The ends lost 2 bases at V and 6 bases at J; junction bases unmatched: 6. The CDR3 totals 15 residues. Germline V gene data show CDR1 as LNHNV and CDR2 as YYDKDF (reference sequence). The chain combines TRBV15 with TRBJ2-3; 9 bases are shared with TRBD2. The sequence came from a female donor with multiple sclerosis, enrolled in a pregnancy study. Sequencing was performed on peripheral blood, taken after pregnancy. CDR3 in amino acids: CATSRLAGSWDTQYF. The CDR3 DNA sequence: TGTGCCACCAGCAGACTAGCGGGATCTTGGGATACGCAGTATTTT.